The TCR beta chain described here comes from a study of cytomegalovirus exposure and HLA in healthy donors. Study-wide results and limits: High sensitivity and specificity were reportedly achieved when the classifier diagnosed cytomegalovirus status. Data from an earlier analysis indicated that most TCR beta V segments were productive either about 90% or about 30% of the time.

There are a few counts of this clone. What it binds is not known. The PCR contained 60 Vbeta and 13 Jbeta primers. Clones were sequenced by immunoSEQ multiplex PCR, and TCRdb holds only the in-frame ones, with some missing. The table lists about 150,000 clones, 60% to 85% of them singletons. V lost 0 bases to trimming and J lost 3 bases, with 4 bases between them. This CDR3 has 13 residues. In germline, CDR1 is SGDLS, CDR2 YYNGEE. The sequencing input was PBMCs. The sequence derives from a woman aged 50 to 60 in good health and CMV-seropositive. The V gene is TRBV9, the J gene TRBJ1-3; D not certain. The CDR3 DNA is TGTGCCAGCAGCGTAGACGGTGGAAACACCATATATTTT. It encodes CASSVDGGNTIYF.